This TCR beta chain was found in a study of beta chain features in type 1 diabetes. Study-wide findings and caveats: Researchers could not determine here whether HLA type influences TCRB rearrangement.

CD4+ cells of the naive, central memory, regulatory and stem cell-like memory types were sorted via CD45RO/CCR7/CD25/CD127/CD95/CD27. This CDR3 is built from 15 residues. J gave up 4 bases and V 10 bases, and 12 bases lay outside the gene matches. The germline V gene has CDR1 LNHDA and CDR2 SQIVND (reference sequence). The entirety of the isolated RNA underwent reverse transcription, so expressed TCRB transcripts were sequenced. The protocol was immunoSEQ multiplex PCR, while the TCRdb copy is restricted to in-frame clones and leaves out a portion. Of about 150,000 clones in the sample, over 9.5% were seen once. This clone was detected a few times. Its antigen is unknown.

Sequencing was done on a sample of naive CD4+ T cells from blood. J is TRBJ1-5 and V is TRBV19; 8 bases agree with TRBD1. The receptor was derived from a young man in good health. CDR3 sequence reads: CANRPRTGLNQPQHF. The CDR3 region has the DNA TGTGCCAACCGGCCTCGGACAGGGCTGAATCAGCCCCAGCATTTT.